This note documents a single T cell receptor (beta chain) sequence. This specimen belongs to a study of cytomegalovirus exposure and HLA in healthy donors. Primers included in the PCR were 60 Vbeta and 13 Jbeta primers. Sequencing was performed with immunoSEQ multiplex PCR; in TCRdb, only in-frame clones are kept and a portion is missing. The sample lists hundreds of thousands of clones, roughly 80% seen once, with around 3% in the top ten. This TCR derives from a man younger than 40 in good health and CMV-seronegative. The sample taken for sequencing was PBMCs.

DNA of the CDR3: TGCGCCAGCAGCCAAGATGTTGGAGCGGGGGGGATGAAGCAGTTCTTC. As protein: CASSQDVGAGGMKQFF. The rearrangement uses TRBV4-3 and TRBJ2-1, with 10 bases matching TRBD2. After removal of 0 bases from V and 11 bases from J, the junction contained 10 bases not matched to a gene. CDR1 is LGHNA and CDR2 is YSLEER in the germline V gene. The CDR3 runs to 16 residues.